Given below is one T cell receptor beta chain in context. Its matching antigen is unknown. This entry comes from a study of vaccination effects on CD4 cells after COVID-19. Study results and caveats: Convalescent patients numbered few in the study; early post-infection timepoints were missing entirely. Marked contraction was observed in infection-induced and vaccine-induced clones late after vaccination.

The repertoire was sequenced with immunoSEQ multiplex PCR; TCRdb's copy has only in-frame clones and lacks some. The sample consists of 50,000 to 75,000 clones, 75% to 85% of them appearing once. Expansion of antigen-specific CD4+ T cells with viral peptide pools was carried out by the ViraFEST assay before sequencing. The culture ran for around 10 days before CD4+ T cells were isolated. Cultures used more than 1.5 million PBMC per well, 9.5 to 10 IU/ml IL-2 and about 10 ug/ml peptides. The authors exchanged half the medium for IL-2 medium on days 3 and 7. This TCR derives from a human donor who received a COVID-19 vaccine. The sequences come from CD4+ T cells from PBMCs cultured with HCoV-229E spike peptides, collected before COVID-19 vaccination.

The CDR3: CATSDSTGPGGTEAFF. The CDR3 nucleotides read TGTGCCACCAGTGATTCCACCGGGCCGGGGGGGACTGAAGCTTTCTTT. This rearrangement joins TRBV24-1 to TRBJ1-1, with D possibly matching TRBD1 (5 bases). The CDR3 runs 16 residues. V dropped 2 bases and J dropped 5 bases, with 17 bases sitting between them. Germline CDR1 is KGHDR and CDR2 is SFDVKD.